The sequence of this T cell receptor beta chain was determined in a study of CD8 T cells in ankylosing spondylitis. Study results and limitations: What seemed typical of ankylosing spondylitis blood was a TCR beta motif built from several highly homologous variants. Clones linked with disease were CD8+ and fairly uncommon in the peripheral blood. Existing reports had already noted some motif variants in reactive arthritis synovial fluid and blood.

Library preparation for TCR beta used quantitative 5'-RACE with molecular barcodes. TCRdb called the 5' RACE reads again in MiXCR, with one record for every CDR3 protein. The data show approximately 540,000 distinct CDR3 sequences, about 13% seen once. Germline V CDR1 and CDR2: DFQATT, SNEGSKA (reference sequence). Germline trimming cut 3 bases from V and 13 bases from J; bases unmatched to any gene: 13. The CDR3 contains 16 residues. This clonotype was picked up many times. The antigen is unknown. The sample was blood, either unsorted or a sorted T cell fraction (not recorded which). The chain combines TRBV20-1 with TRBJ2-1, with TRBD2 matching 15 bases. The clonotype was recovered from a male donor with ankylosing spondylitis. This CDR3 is CSARPRTSGRAQSQFF. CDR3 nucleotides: TGCAGTGCTAGGCCCCGGACTAGCGGGAGGGCCCAGTCCCAGTTCTTC.